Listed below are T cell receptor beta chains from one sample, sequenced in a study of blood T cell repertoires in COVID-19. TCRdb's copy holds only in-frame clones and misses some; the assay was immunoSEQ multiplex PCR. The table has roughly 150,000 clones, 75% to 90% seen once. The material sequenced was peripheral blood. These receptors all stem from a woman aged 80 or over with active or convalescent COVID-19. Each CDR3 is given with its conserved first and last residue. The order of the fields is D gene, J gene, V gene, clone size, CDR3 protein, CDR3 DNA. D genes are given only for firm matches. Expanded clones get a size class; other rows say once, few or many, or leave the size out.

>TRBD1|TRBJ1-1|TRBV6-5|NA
CASRYRYRGDTEAFF
TGTGCCAGCAGATACCGATACAGGGGGGACACTGAAGCTTTCTTT
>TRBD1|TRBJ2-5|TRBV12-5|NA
CASGNRLGQFQETQYF
TGTGCTAGTGGTAACAGATTGGGACAGTTCCAAGAGACCCAGTACTTC
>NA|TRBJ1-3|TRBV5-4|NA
CASSSTGSGNTIYF
TGTGCCAGCAGCTCTACAGGGTCTGGAAACACCATATATTTT
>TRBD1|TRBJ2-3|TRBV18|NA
CASSLDREAMDTQYF
TGTGCCAGCTCCCTGGACAGGGAGGCCATGGATACGCAGTATTTT
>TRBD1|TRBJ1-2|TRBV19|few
CASSPQGASYGYTF
TGTGCCAGTAGCCCTCAGGGGGCGAGCTATGGCTACACCTTC
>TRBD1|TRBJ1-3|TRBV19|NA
CASKQGAAGNTIYF
TGTGCCAGTAAACAGGGGGCGGCCGGAAACACCATATATTTT
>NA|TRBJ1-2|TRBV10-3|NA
CAISLDRNYGYTF
TGTGCCATCAGCTTGGACAGAAACTATGGCTACACCTTC
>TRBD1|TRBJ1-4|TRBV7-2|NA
CASSRDSYTTNEKLFF
TGTGCCAGCAGCCGGGACAGCTATACAACTAATGAAAAACTGTTTTTT
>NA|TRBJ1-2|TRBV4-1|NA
CASSQDTFTYFGYTF
TGCGCCAGCAGCCAAGATACGTTTACTTACTTTGGCTACACCTTC
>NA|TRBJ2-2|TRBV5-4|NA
CASSLGRGWNTGELFF
TGTGCCAGCAGCTTGGGAAGGGGGTGGAACACCGGGGAGCTGTTTTTT
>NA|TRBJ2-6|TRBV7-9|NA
CASSPNRAGANVLTF
TGTGCCAGCAGCCCTAATCGGGCTGGGGCCAACGTCCTGACTTTC
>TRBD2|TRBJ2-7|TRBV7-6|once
CASSLLAGGGSYEQYF
TGTGCCAGCAGCTTACTAGCGGGGGGTGGTTCCTACGAGCAGTACTTC
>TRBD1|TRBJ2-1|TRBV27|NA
CASSLGQGEGDEQFF
TGTGCCAGCAGCCTAGGACAGGGGGAAGGCGATGAGCAGTTCTTC
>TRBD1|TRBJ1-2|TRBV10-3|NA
CAIARTGRFSGYGYTF
TGTGCCATCGCCCGGACAGGGCGCTTTTCAGGCTATGGCTACACCTTC
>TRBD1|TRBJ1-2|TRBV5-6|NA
CASSFGDRDNYGYTF
TGTGCCAGCAGCTTCGGAGACAGGGATAACTATGGCTACACCTTC
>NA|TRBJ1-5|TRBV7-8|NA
CASSLSLSGNQPQHF
TGTGCCAGCAGCCTTAGTCTTTCAGGAAATCAGCCCCAGCATTTT
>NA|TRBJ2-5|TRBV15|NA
CATSRDGPSVQETQYF
TGTGCCACCAGCAGAGATGGGCCTAGCGTTCAAGAGACCCAGTACTTC
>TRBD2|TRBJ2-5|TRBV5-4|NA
CASSLVRTSGGRETQYF
TGTGCCAGCAGCTTGGTTCGGACTAGCGGGGGACGAGAGACCCAGTACTTC
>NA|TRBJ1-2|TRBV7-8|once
CASSLASYFIGYTF
TGTGCCAGCAGCTTAGCCTCCTACTTTATTGGCTACACCTTC
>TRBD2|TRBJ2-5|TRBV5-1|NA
CASSATGTSEETQYF
TGCGCCAGCAGCGCAACCGGGACTAGCGAGGAGACCCAGTACTTC
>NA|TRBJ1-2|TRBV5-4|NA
CASSLAGRNDNYGYTF
TGTGCCAGCAGCTTGGCCGGGAGGAACGATAACTATGGCTACACCTTC
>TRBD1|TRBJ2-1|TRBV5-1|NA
CASSLEGQTYNEQFF
TGCGCCAGCAGCTTGGAGGGACAGACCTACAATGAGCAGTTCTTC
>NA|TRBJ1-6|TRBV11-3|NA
CASSLVARGSSYNSPLHF
TGTGCCAGCAGCTTAGTGGCTCGGGGGAGCTCCTATAATTCACCCCTCCACTTT
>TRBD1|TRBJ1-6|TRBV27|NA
CASSLYRDRGSSPLHF
TGTGCCAGCAGTCTCTACCGGGACAGGGGAAGTTCACCCCTCCACTTT
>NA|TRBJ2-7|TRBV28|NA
CASRRQRSSYEQYF
TGTGCCAGCCGTCGACAGCGATCCTCCTACGAGCAGTACTTC
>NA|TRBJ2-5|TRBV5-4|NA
CASSLIGGTGETQYF
TGTGCCAGCAGCTTGATTGGGGGCACCGGAGAGACCCAGTACTTC
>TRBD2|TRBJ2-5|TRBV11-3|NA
CASSSGGRLEETQYF
TGTGCCAGCAGCTCGGGGGGACGTTTGGAAGAGACCCAGTACTTC
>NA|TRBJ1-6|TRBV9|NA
CASSSPGGAERAAPLHF
TGTGCCAGCAGCTCCCCGGGGGGAGCTGAAAGGGCTGCACCCCTCCACTTT
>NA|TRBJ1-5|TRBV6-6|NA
CASTDSQPQHF
TGTGCCAGTACGGACTCACAGCCCCAGCATTTT
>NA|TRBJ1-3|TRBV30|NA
CAWRSGTFFGNTIYF
TGTGCCTGGAGGAGTGGGACATTCTTTGGAAACACCATATATTTT
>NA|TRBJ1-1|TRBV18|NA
CASSPFQSPQNTEAFF
TGTGCCAGCTCACCTTTTCAGTCACCCCAGAACACTGAAGCTTTCTTT
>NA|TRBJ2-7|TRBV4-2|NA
CASSQGSFRAGLYYEQYF
TGTGCCAGCAGCCAAGGATCCTTCAGGGCAGGCCTCTACTACGAGCAGTACTTC